This T cell receptor (beta chain) was observed in a study of T cells in localized non-small cell lung cancer. The study's findings and limits: Adjacent lung tissue had a median 57 of the top 100 clones found in the tumor. Overall survival was longer when the density of T cells in the blood was higher. Uninvolved adjacent lung showed peak T cell clonality, exceeding tumor.

The germline V and J ends were trimmed by 7 bases and 2 bases, with 17 bases remaining between them. The length of the CDR3 is 15 residues. Germline CDR1 reads LNHDA; CDR2 reads SQIVND (reference sequence). TCRdb keeps only in-frame clones here, not all; method: immunoSEQ multiplex PCR. The profile covers about 4,100 clones, with 38% appearing a single time and approximately 5.7% taken by the ten largest. Details on this clone: No antigen is known for it.

The source is a woman between 40 and 69 years old with stage I lung adenocarcinoma. The chain employs TRBV19 and TRBJ1-1; weak D call: TRBD1 (5 bases). The material sequenced was lung tumor tissue, taken before any cancer treatment. The DNA for the CDR3 is TGTGCCAGTATAACCCGCGGGACCGCAAACACTGAAGCTTTCTTT. This encodes CASITRGTANTEAFF.